These 26 T cell receptor beta chains were all obtained from the same sample, sequenced in a study of cytomegalovirus exposure and HLA in healthy donors. The PCR employed 60 Vbeta primers together with 13 Jbeta primers. Libraries were prepared by immunoSEQ multiplex PCR; TCRdb keeps only in-frame clonotypes and omits some of them. The sample has under 120,000 clones; 70% to 85% are singletons. The sample taken for sequencing was PBMCs. Receptors originate from a woman between 40 and 55 years old in good health and CMV-seronegative.

A remark on this clone: An end of the junction does not agree with germline; a read error may underlie this. V and J are TRBV7-9 and TRBJ1-2; D possibly corresponds to TRBD1 (6 bases). Germline V gene lookup returns CDR1 SEHNR and CDR2 FQNEAQ (reference sequence). The CDR3 consists of 14 residues. The CDR3: CPSSQATGNYGYTF. As DNA, the CDR3 is TGTCCCAGCAGCCAAGCCACAGGGAACTATGGCTACACCTTC.

This clone was seen more than once but under ten times. The chain couples TRBV5-1 to TRBJ2-1, with 8 bases that match TRBD2. Germline CDR1 reads SGHRS; CDR2 reads YFSETQ. With V trimmed by 0 bases and J by 13 bases, 9 bases remained unmatched. CDR3 length: 14 amino acids. The DNA for the CDR3 is TGCGCCAGCAGCTTGGTCGCGGGAGGAAACGATCAGTTCTTC. Amino acids: CASSLVAGGNDQFF.

The chain uses TRBV7-2 and TRBJ1-5; tentative D call: TRBD1 (5 bases). This CDR3 is 13 amino acids long. The V gene lost 5 bases and the J gene lost 3 bases, with 8 bases spanning the gap. Germline V gene sequence: CDR1 SGHTA, CDR2 FQGNSA. The DNA for the CDR3 is TGTGCCAGCAGCCAAGGGGTCAATCAGCCCCAGCATTTT. This gives the protein CASSQGVNQPQHF.

J is TRBJ2-3 and V is TRBV4-1, with 9 bases aligning to TRBD2. The germline gives CDR1 MGHRA, CDR2 YSYEKL. The CDR3 is 20 amino acids. V shed 0 bases and J 0 bases; nucleotides not matched to a gene: 13. This chain's CDR3 is CASSQEQRSGGPYSTDTQYF. The CDR3 region has the DNA TGCGCCAGCAGCCAAGAACAGCGAAGCGGGGGGCCTTATAGCACAGATACGCAGTATTTT.

Regarding this clone: Sequence at one end of the junction differs from germline and may be a read error. This sequence joins TRBV7-9 and TRBJ1-1, with a possible D match to TRBD1 (5 bases). The CDR3 runs 12 residues. The germline gives CDR1 SEHNR, CDR2 FQNEAQ (reference sequence). The CDR3 nucleotides are TGTTCCAGCAGAACCGCCCCAGGGCCAGCTTTCTTT. Translation gives CSSRTAPGPAFF.

The rearrangement joins TRBV7-2 to TRBJ1-1; 7 nucleotides agree with TRBD1. Germline assignment: CDR1 SGHTA and CDR2 FQGNSA. Trimming removed 2 bases from V and 1 base from J; junction bases left unmatched: 10. The CDR3 is 17 amino acids. The CDR3 DNA is TGTGCCAGCAGCTTAAGCCCGGGACAGCCACCGAACACTGAAGCTTTCTTT. Its protein product is CASSLSPGQPPNTEAFF.

The chain combines TRBV19 with TRBJ1-4; D unresolved. The CDR3 totals 15 residues. Looked up from germline, CDR1 is LNHDA and CDR2 is SQIVND (reference sequence). V dropped 8 bases and J dropped 4 bases, with 17 bases sitting between them. The CDR3 reads CASERRNNHNEKLFF. The DNA of the CDR3 is TGTGCCAGTGAGAGGAGGAATAATCATAATGAAAAACTGTTTTTT.

The chain employs TRBV7-7 and TRBJ1-6; D is unresolved. The V end lost 4 bases, the J end lost 5 bases, and 15 bases lay between the germline ends. This CDR3 has 16 residues. CDR1 is SSHAT, CDR2 FNYEAQ, per germline (reference sequence). The CDR3 bases are TGTGCCAGCAGCTCGTTCGGGAGAGAAAATAATTCACCCCTCCACTTT. This sequence encodes CASSSFGRENNSPLHF.

This clone was seen only a few times. The chain uses TRBV6-5 and TRBJ2-3; 7 nucleotides line up with TRBD2. The germline gives CDR1 MNHEY, CDR2 SVGAGI. J gave up 4 bases and V 2 bases, and 6 bases lay outside the gene matches. The CDR3 is 15 amino acids. CDR3 sequence reads: CASSYAAGEPDTQYF. In DNA form, the CDR3 reads TGTGCCAGCAGTTACGCGGCGGGAGAACCAGATACGCAGTATTTT.

This clone was observed a few times. The rearrangement joins TRBV6-5 to TRBJ1-1; D is unclear. The germline CDR1 and CDR2 sequences are MNHEY and SVGAGI. CDR3 size: 11 residues. The germline V and J ends were trimmed by 8 bases and 8 bases, with 12 bases remaining between them. CDR3 in DNA: TGTGCCAGCGTCGACAACCGAGAAGCTTTCTTT. It codes for CASVDNREAFF.

The CDR3 is CASSTQLSTDTQYF. CDR3 nucleotides: TGTGCCAGCAGCACCCAGTTGAGCACAGATACGCAGTATTTT. V and J are TRBV11-2 and TRBJ2-3; unclear D gene. Trimming took 5 bases from V and 0 from J, leaving 9 bases between them. Germline V CDR1 and CDR2: SGHAT, FQNNGV. The CDR3 is 14 residues long.

This chain links TRBV5-1 with TRBJ2-1; TRBD2 is a possible D gene (6 bases). This CDR3 is 16 amino acids long. Germline values: CDR1 SGHRS, CDR2 YFSETQ. Trimming left V 2 bases short and J 0 bases short, with 12 bases between. The CDR3: CASSFAEGRSYNEQFF. The CDR3 coding sequence is TGCGCCAGCAGCTTCGCGGAGGGACGCTCCTACAATGAGCAGTTCTTC.

The sample holds one count of this clone. The rearrangement uses TRBV27 and TRBJ2-7; possible D gene TRBD2, 6 bases. Germline assignment: CDR1 MNHEY and CDR2 SMNVEV (reference sequence). This CDR3 region has 13 residues. Trimming removed 4 bases from V and 0 bases from J, with 7 bases in between. The CDR3 DNA sequence: TGTGCCAGCAGTTGGGGAGGCTCCTACGAGCAGTACTTC. Its protein product is CASSWGGSYEQYF.

The chain combines TRBV15 with TRBJ1-4, with a weak D call TRBD1 (5 bases). The CDR3 extends over 14 amino acids. V was cut by 2 bases and J by 5 bases, with 9 bases left in between. Germline CDR1 and CDR2: LNHNV and YYDKDF (reference sequence). CDR3: CATSRTGINEKLFF. The CDR3 DNA sequence: TGTGCCACCAGCAGAACAGGTATCAATGAAAAACTGTTTTTT.

Here the CDR3 reads CASRWSRAGDNTEAFF. CDR3 nucleotide sequence: TGTGCCAGCAGATGGTCTAGGGCGGGGGATAACACTGAAGCTTTCTTT. This rearrangement joins TRBV2 to TRBJ1-1; the D gene is possibly TRBD1 (5 bases). V lost 6 bases and J lost 2, with 19 bases in between. The germline V gene has CDR1 SNHLY and CDR2 FYNNEI. CDR3 size: 16 residues.

The V gene is TRBV6-4, the J gene TRBJ2-7, with TRBD2 matching over 10 bases. J gave up 2 bases and V 3 bases, and 1 base lay outside the gene matches. Germline V gene lookup returns CDR1 MRHNA and CDR2 SNTAGT. The CDR3 spans 14 residues. Here the CDR3 reads CASSELAGPYEQYF. DNA for the CDR3: TGTGCCAGCAGTGAACTAGCGGGACCCTACGAGCAGTACTTC.

This chain links TRBV4-3 with TRBJ1-2; no definite D call. The germline V gene has CDR1 LGHNA and CDR2 YSLEER. Trimming pared 0 bases from V and 3 bases from J, leaving 8 bases between. The CDR3 runs to 14 residues. The CDR3 here is CASSQDRRYYGYTF. DNA for the CDR3: TGCGCCAGCAGCCAAGATCGGAGGTACTATGGCTACACCTTC.

The V call is TRBV5-1, the J call TRBJ2-3; 8 nucleotides agree with TRBD2. Germline CDR1 SGHRS, CDR2 YFSETQ. The CDR3 runs 16 residues. The ends lost 1 base at V and 1 base at J; junction bases unmatched: 5. The CDR3 loop reads CASSLRSGGRTDTQYF. CDR3 coding DNA: TGCGCCAGCAGCTTGAGGAGCGGGGGCCGCACAGATACGCAGTATTTT. The full variable domain, with the rest looked up from reference TRBV5-1 and TRBJ2-3, is KAGVTQTPRYLIKTRGQQVTLSCSPISGHRSVSWYQQTPGQGLQFLFEYFSETQRNKGNFPGRFSGRQFSNSRSEMNVSTLELGDSALYLCASSLRSGGRTDTQYFGPGTRLTVL.

This sequence joins TRBV21-1 and TRBJ2-1; TRBD2 is the table's D call and was not checked against the DNA. TRBV21-1 corresponds to a pseudogene. The CDR3 is made up of 13 amino acids. The CDR3 DNA reads TGTGCCAGCACCTTGGACTACCACAATGAGCAGTTCTTC. This sequence encodes CASTLDYHNEQFF.

The V gene is TRBV2, the J gene TRBJ1-4; D ambiguous. The length of the CDR3 is 14 residues. Germline V CDR1 and CDR2: SNHLY, FYNNEI. V lost 3 bases, J lost 0 bases, and 5 bases lay in between. The CDR3 DNA reads TGTGCCAGCAGTGAGGGCGCAACTAATGAAAAACTGTTTTTT. Translating gives CASSEGATNEKLFF.

V and J are TRBV15 and TRBJ2-2; 11 nucleotides agree with TRBD2. CDR1 LNHNV and CDR2 YYDKDF come from the germline V gene (reference sequence). The trim removed 1 base at V and 5 bases at J, leaving 0 bases unmatched. The CDR3 length is 15 residues. The CDR3 here is CATSRGLAGTGELFF. CDR3 nucleotide sequence: TGTGCCACCAGCAGAGGACTAGCGGGAACCGGGGAGCTGTTTTTT.

This clone has just a few counts. The chain recombines TRBV7-2 with TRBJ2-7, with D tentatively TRBD2 (5 bases). CDR1 and CDR2 from the germline V gene are SGHTA and FQGNSA. This CDR3 spans 15 amino acids. Trimming took 3 bases from V and 0 from J, leaving 12 bases between them. The CDR3 region is CASSFDRGSSYEQYF. The CDR3 bases are TGTGCCAGCAGCTTCGATCGGGGTAGCTCCTACGAGCAGTACTTC.

This chain connects TRBV4-3 to TRBJ1-2; TRBD1 matches at 10 bases. CDR1 and CDR2 from the germline V gene are LGHNA and YSLEER. J was trimmed by 8 bases and V by 0 bases; bases with no gene match: 12. The CDR3 sequence is 17 residues long. DNA for the CDR3: TGCGCCAGCAGCCAAGATGCTCCGGGACAGGGGATTTGGGGCTACACCTTC. Encoded protein: CASSQDAPGQGIWGYTF.

The gene calls are TRBV9 and TRBJ2-3; TRBD2 matches at 10 bases. With 0 bases clipped from V and 0 bases from J, the junction kept 10 bases outside the gene matches. Per germline, CDR1 SGDLS and CDR2 YYNGEE. The CDR3 is made up of 19 amino acids. CDR3 in amino acids: CASSVASGASGGSTDTQYF. The CDR3 DNA follows: TGTGCCAGCAGCGTAGCTTCTGGGGCTAGCGGGGGTAGCACAGATACGCAGTATTTT.

The gene calls are TRBV10-1 and TRBJ2-5; 8 bases are shared with TRBD1. Germline V lookup: CDR1 WNHNN, CDR2 SYGVQD (reference sequence). The CDR3 totals 14 residues. V lost 3 bases, J lost 5 bases, and 5 bases stayed unmatched. The CDR3 loop is CASSDGRGRETQYF. The CDR3 DNA reads as TGCGCCAGCAGTGACGGCAGGGGGCGGGAGACCCAGTACTTC.

This clone was seen only a few times. This rearrangement joins TRBV20-1 to TRBJ2-3, with unresolved D. Germline V gene sequence: CDR1 DFQATT, CDR2 SNEGSKA (reference sequence). The V and J ends lost 7 bases and 7 bases respectively, with 9 bases between them. This CDR3 is 10 amino acids long. The CDR3 region is CSGLDNTQYF. The DNA for the CDR3 is TGCAGTGGGCTCGATAATACGCAGTATTTT.